One and the same sample provided the 7 T cell receptor beta chains below, sequenced in a study of shared clonotypes between healthy human individuals (TCRdb year 2020). For the CD8 naive samples, CD45RO-negative cells were positively selected for CCR7, yielding a CD45RA+CCR7+ population from which TemRA cells were excluded. Library creation used the immunoSEQ multiplex PCR assay. This is the immuneACCESS table as TCRdb keeps it, with only in-frame sequences that have V and J called. A part of the clones is gone; compared with another copy, unresolved V genes explain less than half, and the rest is unexplained. A total of about 2.2 million clones appear in this sample, about 93% of them only once. The leading ten clones occupy around 1.7% of the sample. Sequencing used naive CD8+ T cells from PBMCs. The cell subset or site label here, explained by the study, means: CD45RA+CCR7+. These receptors were collected from a man between 18 and 35 years old in good health. Some clones in this sample may be carry-over from other donors' samples.

The chain uses TRBV5-1 and TRBJ2-7; TRBD1 matches 8 bases. Germline loops: CDR1 SGHRS, CDR2 YFSETQ. The CDR3 contains 13 residues. Trimming took 5 bases from V and 4 from J; bases not matched to a gene: 5. CDR3 bases: TGCGCCAGCAGGGACAGGGATTTTTACGAGCAGTACTTC. Its protein product is CASRDRDFYEQYF.

This chain links TRBV7-9 with TRBJ2-3; TRBD2 might be the D (6 bases). The V gene's germline CDR1 is SEHNR and CDR2 FQNEAQ (reference sequence). The CDR3 is 17 amino acids. V gave up 3 bases and J gave up 5 bases, with 21 bases separating them. CDR3 sequence (DNA): TGTGCCAGCAGCTTCCCCGGGGCCCGGGGAGGTGGAGATACGCAGTATTTT. Residues: CASSFPGARGGGDTQYF. The variable domain in full, completed from reference TRBV7-9 and TRBJ2-3, reads DTGVSQNPRHKITKRGQNVTFRCDPISEHNRLYWYRQTLGQGPEFLTYFQNEAQLEKSRLLSDRFSAERPKGSFSTLEIQRTEQGDSAMYLCASSFPGARGGGDTQYFGPGTRLTVL.

The chain has TRBV7-9 and TRBJ1-3, with D perhaps matching TRBD1 (5 bases). Looked up from germline, CDR1 is SEHNR and CDR2 is FQNEAQ (reference sequence). Trimming cost V 3 bases and J 0 bases, with 9 bases left between them. This CDR3 has 15 residues. The CDR3 DNA sequence: TGTGCCAGCAGCTTGGGACCGTACTCTGGAAACACCATATATTTT. Protein sequence: CASSLGPYSGNTIYF.

The J gene is TRBJ2-2, the V gene TRBV25-1; possibly TRBD1 for D (6 bases). Germline-derived CDR1 and CDR2 are MGHDK and SYGVNS. Between the trimmed V and J ends, which lost 4 bases and 4 bases, there was a span of 13 bases. The CDR3 length is 15 residues. CDR3 coding DNA: TGTGCCAGCAGTGGCCAACAGGGTCCCACCGGGGAGCTGTTTTTT. It encodes CASSGQQGPTGELFF.

The chain combines TRBV6-6 with TRBJ2-1; 8 nucleotides line up with TRBD2. Trimming removed 6 bases from V and 7 bases from J; junction bases left unmatched: 14. The germline V gene has CDR1 MNHNY and CDR2 SVGAGI (reference sequence). The CDR3 sequence is 16 residues long. The CDR3 region is CASSPAPAGVGNEQFF. Written as DNA, the CDR3 is TGTGCCAGCAGCCCGGCTCCAGCGGGAGTCGGTAATGAGCAGTTCTTC.

The rearrangement uses TRBV2 and TRBJ2-1, with D hard to call. V shed 1 base and J shed 4 bases, with 2 bases lying between them. The CDR3 spans 12 residues. Germline CDR1 is SNHLY and CDR2 is FYNNEI. The CDR3 reads CASSEVYNEQFF. In DNA form, the CDR3 reads TGTGCCAGCAGTGAAGTATACAATGAGCAGTTCTTC.

On this clone: The identical CDR3 is also encoded by other nucleotide sequences in the sample. The chain employs TRBV27 and TRBJ2-7, with 9 nucleotides matching TRBD2. The V segment lost 3 bases and the J segment 4 bases; nucleotides outside the gene matches: 4. The germline V gene has CDR1 MNHEY and CDR2 SMNVEV (reference sequence). This CDR3 region has 14 residues. The CDR3 coding sequence is TGTGCCAGCAGTTTTAGCGGGAGTAGGTACGAGCAGTACTTC. It encodes CASSFSGSRYEQYF.